Listed below are T cell receptor beta chains from one sample, sequenced in a study of blood T cell repertoires in COVID-19. TCRdb's table, derived via immunoSEQ multiplex PCR, lists solely in-frame clones and lacks some. The sample holds about 400,000 clones, approximately 86% seen once. The sequenced sample was PBMCs or T cells enriched from blood (not recorded which). The receptors were gathered from a woman aged 40 to 50 with acute COVID-19. Both conserved end residues are part of each CDR3. D genes are given only for firm matches. Rows may omit the clone size; those that give it use once, few, many or a size class.

v_gene	j_gene	abundance	d_gene	CDR3nt	CDR3aa
TRBV5-1	TRBJ1-4	once	TRBD1	TGCGCCAGCAGCTACCAGGGGGTGGAAAAACTGTTTTTT	CASSYQGVEKLFF
TRBV3-1/TRBV3-2	TRBJ1-2	.	.	TGTGCCAGCAGCCAAGATCGGGAAAGCGGCTATGGCTACACCTTC	CASSQDRESGYGYTF
TRBV19	TRBJ1-1	.	TRBD1	TGTGCCAGTAGTATAAGGACAGGGTCCCACACTGAAGCTTTCTTT	CASSIRTGSHTEAFF
TRBV4-1	TRBJ2-1	few	.	TGCGCCAGCAGCCTCGACACCAACAATGAGCAGTTCTTC	CASSLDTNNEQFF
TRBV11-2	TRBJ2-7	.	.	TGTGCCAGCAGCATTTCAGGGGGACTCGCCACCTACGAGCAGTACTTC	CASSISGGLATYEQYF
TRBV11-3	TRBJ2-3	.	.	TGTGCCAGCAGCCCCCAGCGGAACACAGATACGCAGTATTTT	CASSPQRNTDTQYF
TRBV19	TRBJ1-2	.	.	TGTGCCAGTACCGAGGGTCCGAGCTATGGCTACACCTTC	CASTEGPSYGYTF
TRBV3-1/TRBV3-2	TRBJ2-3	.	TRBD2	TGTGCCAGCAGCCAAGACCTAGCGGGGCCCAGCACAGATACGCAGTATTTT	CASSQDLAGPSTDTQYF
TRBV3-1/TRBV3-2	TRBJ1-2	.	TRBD1	TGTGCCAGCAGCCCCCTGGGGCCAGGGGGCCCCAACTATGGCTACACCTTC	CASSPLGPGGPNYGYTF
TRBV15	TRBJ2-6	.	.	TGTGCCACCAGCGGGTCGGGAGGGGCCAACGTCCTGACTTTC	CATSGSGGANVLTF
TRBV15	TRBJ1-5	.	.	TGTGCCACCAGCAGAGGGTCAGGGGCCCGGACCGATCAGCCCCAGCATTTT	CATSRGSGARTDQPQHF
TRBV29-1	TRBJ1-5	.	TRBD1	TGCAGCGTCCAACAGGGGGCGGATCAGCCCCAGCATTTT	CSVQQGADQPQHF
TRBV5-4	TRBJ1-1	.	.	TGTGCCAGCAGCCCGGTTCGGGGTCGGGACACTGAAGCTTTCTTT	CASSPVRGRDTEAFF
TRBV6-5	TRBJ2-5	.	.	TGTGCCAGCAGTCCAACAGGGTACCAAGAGACCCAGTACTTC	CASSPTGYQETQYF
TRBV11-2	TRBJ1-1	.	.	TGTGCCAGCAGCCTAGATAGGACTGACTTCACTGAAGCTTTCTTT	CASSLDRTDFTEAFF
TRBV9	TRBJ1-2	.	.	TGTGCCAGCACCAGAACCGGGACGGGGGACTATGGCTACACCTTC	CASTRTGTGDYGYTF
TRBV18	TRBJ1-1	.	.	TGTGCCAGCTCACCAGGAGGACAGTATGAAGCTTTCTTT	CASSPGGQYEAFF
TRBV2	TRBJ2-1	.	TRBD1	TGTGCCAGCAGTGAAATCGGGACAGCGCAGTTCTTC	CASSEIGTAQFF
TRBV6-2/TRBV6-3	TRBJ2-7	.	TRBD1	TGTGCCAGCAGCCTTAGGGACAGGCCGCCTCACTACGAGCAGTACTTC	CASSLRDRPPHYEQYF
TRBV30	TRBJ2-1	.	TRBD2	TGTGCCTGGAGGATGACTAGCGGGGGGGCCTTAAGGTTCTTC	CAWRMTSGGALRFF
TRBV21-1	TRBJ2-5	.	.	TGTGCCAGCAGCAGAAGAAATTCCGACAGGGGAGGCCAAGAGACCCAGTACTTC	CASSRRNSDRGGQETQYF
TRBV24-1	TRBJ1-5	.	.	TGTGCCACCAGTGACCCGGCGGCCGACAGGAAATTCCAGCCCCAGCATTTT	CATSDPAADRKFQPQHF
TRBV7-6	TRBJ2-5	.	.	TGTGCCAGCAGTCAGGGCGGGGCCCAAATTCAAAACTTC	CASSQGGAQIQNF
TRBV25-1	TRBJ2-1	.	.	TGTGCCAGCAGTGAAGTCGGTCCCGGTTTCGATGAGCAGTTCTTC	CASSEVGPGFDEQFF
TRBV3-1/TRBV3-2	TRBJ1-3	.	.	TGTGCCAGCAGCCATCGGGGGACCTCTGGAAACACCATATATTTT	CASSHRGTSGNTIYF
TRBV10-1	TRBJ2-7	.	TRBD2	TGCGCCAGCAGTGAACTAGCGGGGAACTACGAGCAGTACTTC	CASSELAGNYEQYF
TRBV6-5	TRBJ2-5	.	TRBD1	TGTGCCAGCAGTTACGTCGACAGGGGATGGGAGACCCAGTACTTC	CASSYVDRGWETQYF
TRBV5-8	TRBJ2-7	once	.	TGTGCCAGCAGCCAGGACAGAACCTACGAGCAGTACTTC	CASSQDRTYEQYF
TRBV30	TRBJ2-7	.	TRBD1	TGTGCCTGGAGGAGACAGGGCGGTTGGGGCGAGCAGTACTTC	CAWRRQGGWGEQYF
TRBV15	TRBJ2-3	.	TRBD2	TGTGCCACCAGCAGAGATAGGATGGCGGGGGGCCGCACAGATACGCAGTATTTT	CATSRDRMAGGRTDTQYF
TRBV6-5	TRBJ1-1	.	.	TGTGCCAGCAAGCCAGGCGTGAACACTGAAGCTTTCTTT	CASKPGVNTEAFF
TRBV5-6	TRBJ1-4	.	TRBD1	TGTGCCAGCAGCTTGGGTTGGGACAGGGGAAATTGGAACGAAGAAAAACTGTTTTTT	CASSLGWDRGNWNEEKLFF
TRBV6-5	TRBJ2-2	.	TRBD1	TGTGCCACCTCACCGGGACAGCTACACACCGGGGAGCTGTTTTTT	CATSPGQLHTGELFF
TRBV7-9	TRBJ2-1	few	.	TGTGCCAGCGGGGACAAGGCAGGTATTAACAATGAGCAGTTCTTC	CASGDKAGINNEQFF
TRBV5-6	TRBJ1-6	.	TRBD1	TGTGCCAGCAGGGCAGGGACAGGGCGGGCTTCACCCCTCCACTTT	CASRAGTGRASPLHF
TRBV28	TRBJ1-6	.	.	TGTGCCAGCAGCATTCTAAATTCACCCCTCCACTTT	CASSILNSPLHF
TRBV25-1	TRBJ1-4	.	.	TGTGCCAGCAGTGAATATATTGAAAAACTGTTTTTT	CASSEYIEKLFF
TRBV7-9	TRBJ1-6	.	.	TGTGCCAGCAGAAGGGGGGGGGATGCGAATTCACCCCTCCACTTT	CASRRGGDANSPLHF
TRBV13	TRBJ2-5	.	.	TGTGCCAGCAGCTTAATAAACCAAGAGACCCAGTACTTC	CASSLINQETQYF
TRBV15	TRBJ1-5	.	.	TGTGCCACCAGCAGAGATTGGGGGGGTAGCAATCAGCCCCAGCATTTT	CATSRDWGGSNQPQHF
TRBV18	TRBJ2-3	.	.	TGTGCCAGCTCTAGAGCAGATACGCAGTATTTT	CASSRADTQYF
TRBV9	TRBJ2-7	.	TRBD2	TGTGCCAGCAGCGTAGATAGACTAGCGGCTTCCTACGAGCAGTACTTC	CASSVDRLAASYEQYF
TRBV3-1/TRBV3-2	TRBJ2-7	.	.	TGTGCCAGCAGCCCGACAGGAGATACGGACGAGCAGTACTTC	CASSPTGDTDEQYF
TRBV12-1	TRBJ2-7	.	.	TGTGCCAGCAGCTTAGGGAGGACACTTCCTACCTACGAGCAGTACTTC	CASSLGRTLPTYEQYF
TRBV5-4	TRBJ2-2	.	.	TGTGCCAGCAGGAGGGCCGGGGAGCTGTTTTTT	CASRRAGELFF
TRBV5-1	TRBJ2-3	.	.	TGCGCCAGCAGCTTGGATTCGGGGAGGACAGATACGCAGTATTTT	CASSLDSGRTDTQYF